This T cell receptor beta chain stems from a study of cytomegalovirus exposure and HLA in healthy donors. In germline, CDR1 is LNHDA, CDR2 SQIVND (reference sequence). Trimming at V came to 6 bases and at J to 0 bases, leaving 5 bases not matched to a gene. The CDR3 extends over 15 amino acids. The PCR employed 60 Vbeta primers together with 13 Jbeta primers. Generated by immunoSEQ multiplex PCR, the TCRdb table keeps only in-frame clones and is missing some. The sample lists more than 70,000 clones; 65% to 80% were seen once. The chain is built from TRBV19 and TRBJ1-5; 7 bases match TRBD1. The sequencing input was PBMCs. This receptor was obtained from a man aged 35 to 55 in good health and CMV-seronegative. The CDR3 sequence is CASRGGQNSNQPQHF. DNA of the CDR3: TGTGCCAGTAGGGGGGGACAGAATAGCAATCAGCCCCAGCATTTT. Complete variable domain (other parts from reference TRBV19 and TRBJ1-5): DGGITQSPKYLFRKEGQNVTLSCEQNLNHDAMYWYRQDPGQGLRLIYYSQIVNDFQKGDIAEGYSVSREKKESFPLTVTSAQKNPTAFYLCASRGGQNSNQPQHFGDGTRLSIL.